The 20 T cell receptor beta chains presented below share a single source sample, sequenced in a study of T cell changes during pregnancy in multiple sclerosis. Sequenced by immunoSEQ multiplex PCR; TCRdb stores in-frame clones only, minus some. Of roughly 47,000 clones in the sample, more than 80% were seen once. The sequencing used CD8+ T cells from peripheral blood mononuclear cells, collected in the second trimester of pregnancy. All receptors come from a female donor with multiple sclerosis, enrolled in a pregnancy study.

The rearrangement joins TRBV30 to TRBJ1-5; D gene ambiguous. CDR1 is GTSNPN, CDR2 SVGIG, per germline (reference sequence). There are 13 residues in the CDR3. The V and J ends lost 4 bases and 7 bases respectively, with 14 bases between them. CDR3 sequence: CAWNEEVWQPQHF. The CDR3 DNA reads TGTGCCTGGAATGAGGAGGTCTGGCAGCCCCAGCATTTT.

This chain links TRBV2 with TRBJ1-2; 7 positions agree with TRBD1. J gave up 8 bases and V 9 bases, and 9 bases lay outside the gene matches. Germline values: CDR1 SNHLY, CDR2 FYNNEI. There are 12 residues in the CDR3. CDR3 coding DNA: TGTGCCAGTTTGACAGGGTACAGGGGCTACACCTTC. It specifies CASLTGYRGYTF.

This chain connects TRBV10-3 to TRBJ1-4; D perhaps matches TRBD1 (5 bases). The CDR3 has 13 residues. V lost 10 bases to trimming and J lost 5 bases, with 14 bases between them. Germline V CDR1 and CDR2: ENHRY, SYGVKD. CDR3 loop: CATGGGGNEKLFF. The CDR3 nucleotides are TGTGCCACTGGTGGGGGGGGAAATGAAAAACTGTTTTTT.

The chain joins TRBV19 to TRBJ2-3; unclear D gene. The CDR3 runs 17 residues. Looked up from germline, CDR1 is LNHDA and CDR2 is SQIVND (reference sequence). Trimming removed 0 bases at V and 0 bases at J, with 13 bases between. The CDR3: CASSIDLETVSTDTQYF. CDR3 coding DNA: TGTGCCAGTAGTATAGATCTTGAAACAGTAAGCACAGATACGCAGTATTTT.

V usage is TRBV7-3 and J usage is TRBJ1-2; perhaps TRBD1 as D (5 bases). Germline CDR1 SGHTA, CDR2 FQGTGA. The CDR3 has 15 residues. V dropped 1 base and J dropped 6 bases, with 15 bases sitting between them. CDR3 in DNA: TGTGCCAGCAGCTTAAACCCTCCGGGGGTGAATGGCTACACCTTC. It translates to CASSLNPPGVNGYTF.

The rearrangement joins TRBV6-5 to TRBJ1-1; D unclear. Germline assignment: CDR1 MNHEY and CDR2 SVGAGI. This CDR3 region has 14 residues. V gave up 0 bases and J gave up 3 bases, with 8 bases separating them. The CDR3 nucleotides read TGTGCCAGCAGTTACTCGGAGTCGGACACTGAAGCTTTCTTT. This encodes CASSYSESDTEAFF.

The chain is built from TRBV11-2 and TRBJ2-7; D remains ambiguous. The germline gives CDR1 SGHAT, CDR2 FQNNGV. CDR3 size: 13 residues. Trimming cost V 1 base and J 3 bases, with 7 bases left between them. The CDR3 reads CASSLVQNYEQYF. As DNA, the CDR3 is TGTGCCAGCAGCTTAGTCCAAAACTACGAGCAGTACTTC. The variable domain in full, with the rest retrieved from reference TRBV11-2 and TRBJ2-7, is EAGVAQSPRYKIIEKRQSVAFWCNPISGHATLYWYQQILGQGPKLLIQFQNNGVVDDSQLPKDRFSAERLKGVDSTLKIQPAKLEDSAVYLCASSLVQNYEQYFGPGTRLTVT.

This chain uses TRBV19 with TRBJ2-7, with 9 bases fitting TRBD2. Germline V gene data show CDR1 as LNHDA and CDR2 as SQIVND (reference sequence). The length of the CDR3 is 15 residues. The V gene end was trimmed by 2 bases and the J gene end by 4 bases; junction bases not matched to a gene: 6. CDR3 in amino acids: CASSIMRTSAYEQYF. The CDR3 bases are TGTGCCAGTAGTATAATGAGGACTAGCGCTTACGAGCAGTACTTC.

V usage is TRBV9 and J usage is TRBJ1-4; no clear D. The V and J ends lost 0 bases and 6 bases respectively, with 12 bases between them. The germline gives CDR1 SGDLS, CDR2 YYNGEE. This CDR3 region has 15 residues. The chain's CDR3 is CASSVEAREDEKLFF. The CDR3 bases are TGTGCCAGCAGCGTAGAGGCCCGAGAGGATGAAAAACTGTTTTTT.

The rearrangement links TRBV11-2 to TRBJ1-4, with TRBD1 as a possible D gene (5 bases). From germline, CDR1 is SGHAT and CDR2 FQNNGV. The CDR3 extends over 15 amino acids. V was shortened by 5 bases and J by 1 base, with 11 bases between the two germline ends. The CDR3 DNA sequence: TGTGCCAGCAGCCCCCGACAGCGAACTAATGAAAAACTGTTTTTT. This gives the protein CASSPRQRTNEKLFF. Complete variable domain (other parts from reference TRBV11-2 and TRBJ1-4): EAGVAQSPRYKIIEKRQSVAFWCNPISGHATLYWYQQILGQGPKLLIQFQNNGVVDDSQLPKDRFSAERLKGVDSTLKIQPAKLEDSAVYLCASSPRQRTNEKLFFGSGTQLSVL.

CDR3 in amino acids: CASSKAKQDWSHNEQFF. The CDR3 nucleotides read TGTGCCAGCAGCAAAGCAAAACAGGATTGGTCCCACAATGAGCAGTTCTTC. V gene TRBV21-1 combines with J gene TRBJ2-1; the table's D call of TRBD1 was not tested on the DNA. TRBV21-1 is listed as a pseudogene. The CDR3 has 17 residues.

In DNA form, the CDR3 reads TGTGCCAGCAGTTACTCCGGTCGACCACCGGAGGACTACACCTTC. This codes for CASSYSGRPPEDYTF. The chain carries TRBV6-6 and TRBJ1-2; D is uncertain. Germline values: CDR1 MNHNY, CDR2 SVGAGI (reference sequence). V was cut by 0 bases and J by 10 bases, with 18 bases left in between. This CDR3 region has 15 residues.

The rearrangement uses TRBV10-3 and TRBJ2-1, with 9 bases matching TRBD2. The CDR3 extends over 13 amino acids. The V gene end was trimmed by 4 bases and the J gene end by 5 bases; junction bases not matched to a gene: 0. Germline loops: CDR1 ENHRY, CDR2 SYGVKD. CDR3 loop: CAISGLADNEQFF. In DNA form, the CDR3 reads TGTGCCATCAGTGGACTAGCGGACAATGAGCAGTTCTTC.

The gene calls are TRBV19 and TRBJ2-7; 8 bases line up with TRBD2. CDR1 is LNHDA and CDR2 is SQIVND in the germline V gene (reference sequence). This CDR3 contains 16 residues. V lost 7 bases, J lost 3 bases, and 14 bases stayed unmatched. CDR3 amino acids: CASKGLAETGDYEQYF. The CDR3 coding sequence is TGTGCCAGTAAAGGACTAGCCGAAACCGGGGACTACGAGCAGTACTTC.

The chain links TRBV6-1 to TRBJ2-3; 7 bases are a match to TRBD2. Trimming cost V 2 bases and J 1 base; bases outside gene matches: 6. The germline V gene encodes CDR1 MNHNS and CDR2 SASEGT. The CDR3 covers 16 residues. In nucleotides, the CDR3 is TGTGCCAGCAGTGAATGGGGCGGGGGTGGCACAGATACGCAGTATTTT. It codes for CASSEWGGGGTDTQYF.

This clone was seen a single time. In the same sample, other DNA sequences code for this CDR3. The genes are TRBV27 and TRBJ2-2; D is undetermined. The germline V and J ends were trimmed by 5 bases and 4 bases, with 5 bases remaining between them. The CDR3 has 12 amino acids. Germline V CDR1 and CDR2: MNHEY, SMNVEV (reference sequence). CDR3 region: CASSLLTGELFF. The DNA for the CDR3 is TGTGCCAGCAGTCTCCTCACCGGGGAGCTGTTTTTT.

This chain connects TRBV4-1 to TRBJ2-5; TRBD2 matches 7 bases. The CDR3 totals 14 residues. The J segment lost 4 bases and the V segment lost 3 bases, leaving 5 bases of the junction unmatched. Germline-derived CDR1 and CDR2 are MGHRA and YSYEKL. The CDR3 loop is CASSHRGDGETQYF. CDR3 bases: TGCGCCAGCAGCCATCGGGGGGATGGAGAGACCCAGTACTTC.

The gene calls are TRBV6-1 and TRBJ2-5; D may be TRBD2 (5 bases). From germline, CDR1 is MNHNS and CDR2 SASEGT. CDR3 length: 13 residues. V lost 9 bases and J lost 1, with 12 bases in between. The CDR3 region has the DNA TGTGCCAGTCACGGACTTCTCCAAGAGACCCAGTACTTC. Its translation is CASHGLLQETQYF.

The chain is built from TRBV7-3 and TRBJ2-1; D unclear. The CDR3 loop spans 16 amino acids. Germline V gene sequence: CDR1 SGHTA, CDR2 FQGTGA. V was clipped by 1 base and J by 0 bases, with 10 bases between them. This CDR3 is CASSLMPESSYNEQFF. In nucleotides, the CDR3 is TGTGCCAGCAGCTTAATGCCTGAGAGCTCCTACAATGAGCAGTTCTTC.

The chain is built from TRBV9 and TRBJ1-4, with 9 bases lining up with TRBD1. Germline trimming cut 0 bases from V and 5 bases from J; bases unmatched to any gene: 2. CDR1 and CDR2 (germline): SGDLS, YYNGEE. The CDR3 runs to 15 residues. The CDR3 sequence is CASSVAGTGNEKLFF. The CDR3, as DNA: TGTGCCAGCAGCGTAGCCGGGACAGGGAATGAAAAACTGTTTTTT.